The 13 T cell receptor beta chains below all came from one sample that was sequenced in a study of CD8+ T cells in alopecia areata (dated by TCRdb to 2017 to 2018). The method behind the library was the immunoSEQ multiplex PCR assay. For TCR sequencing, RNA was extracted from every sample and reverse transcribed into cDNA to serve as template. TCRdb stores this immuneACCESS table with in-frame sequences only. Part of the clones is absent; in the studies checked, under half of the shortfall reflects unresolved V genes, and no reason is known for the rest. The sample contains about 200,000 clones, roughly three fifths of them found a single time. The ten top clones hold under 5% of the sample. What was sequenced was CD8+ T cells sorted from blood. Receptors originate from a human donor in good health.

The DNA of the CDR3 is TGCGCCAGCAGCCAAGATCGGACAGGCAATGAGCAGTTCTTC. As protein: CASSQDRTGNEQFF. The gene calls are TRBV4-1 and TRBJ2-1; 7 bases are a match to TRBD1. CDR3 length: 14 residues. From germline, CDR1 is MGHRA and CDR2 YSYEKL. Trimming took 0 bases from V and 6 from J; bases not matched to a gene: 2.

The chain carries TRBV7-6 and TRBJ2-5; D unclear. CDR3 size: 14 residues. CDR1 is SGHVS, CDR2 FNYEAQ, per germline. The germline V and J ends were trimmed by 5 bases and 5 bases, with 15 bases remaining between them. The CDR3 here is CASSASPLGETQYF. Here the CDR3 DNA reads TGTGCCAGCAGCGCCTCTCCTCTGGGGGAGACCCAGTACTTC.

This clone was picked up a small number of times. The chain has TRBV29-1 and TRBJ1-2; 10 bases map to TRBD1. The V gene end was trimmed by 4 bases and the J gene end by 3 bases; junction bases not matched to a gene: 14. Per germline, CDR1 SQVTM and CDR2 ANQGSEA. This CDR3 has 17 amino acids. CDR3 sequence reads: CSVVGDLRDRGDYGYTF. The DNA for the CDR3 is TGCAGCGTTGTGGGGGACCTTAGGGACAGGGGTGACTATGGCTACACCTTC. Combining the CDR3 with reference TRBV29-1 and TRBJ1-2 gives the whole variable domain SAVISQKPSRDICQRGTSLTIQCQVDSQVTMMFWYRQQPGQSLTLIATANQGSEATYESGFVIDKFPISRPNLTFSTLTVSNMSPEDSSIYLCSVVGDLRDRGDYGYTFGSGTRLTVV.

This clone has only one observation. The chain couples TRBV7-6 to TRBJ2-5; 12 bases are a match to TRBD2. CDR1 SGHVS and CDR2 FNYEAQ come from the germline V gene. The CDR3 covers 16 residues. The ends lost 2 bases at V and 4 bases at J; junction bases unmatched: 5. This CDR3 is CASSLPPSGGAETQYF. In DNA, the CDR3 is TGTGCCAGCAGCTTACCTCCTAGCGGGGGGGCAGAGACCCAGTACTTC.

The chain couples TRBV2 to TRBJ2-7; TRBD1 matches 9 bases. Trimming cost V 6 bases and J 3 bases; bases outside gene matches: 6. CDR3 length equals 14 residues. In germline, CDR1 is SNHLY, CDR2 FYNNEI. The DNA of the CDR3 is TGTGCCAGCAGCCGGACAGGGGAGGACTACGAGCAGTACTTC. It encodes CASSRTGEDYEQYF.

V is TRBV29-1 and J is TRBJ1-2; D unclear. Germline CDR1 reads SQVTM; CDR2 reads ANQGSEA. The CDR3 sequence is 10 residues long. Trimming cost V 5 bases and J 7 bases, with 8 bases left between them. This CDR3 is CSVIPPGYTF. The CDR3 DNA follows: TGCAGCGTTATTCCTCCTGGCTACACCTTC.

This chain joins TRBV27 and TRBJ1-5; D gene ambiguous. Germline V gene sequence: CDR1 MNHEY, CDR2 SMNVEV (reference sequence). Deletions cut 5 bases from V and 7 bases from J, with 15 bases between. The CDR3 is 14 amino acids. The CDR3 DNA is TGTGCCAGCAGTAATAACCTCGGAGGGCAGCCCCAGCATTTT. Its translation: CASSNNLGGQPQHF.

The rearrangement links TRBV19 to TRBJ2-7, with TRBD1 identical over 7 bases. The CDR3 is 13 residues long. The germline V gene encodes CDR1 LNHDA and CDR2 SQIVND (reference sequence). With V trimmed by 11 bases and J by 3 bases, 10 bases remained unmatched. CDR3 coding DNA: TGTGCCTCCGAGGGCAGGGGGAACTACGAGCAGTACTTC. Protein sequence: CASEGRGNYEQYF. The full variable domain, its missing parts supplied by reference TRBV19 and TRBJ2-7, is DGGITQSPKYLFRKEGQNVTLSCEQNLNHDAMYWYRQDPGQGLRLIYYSQIVNDFQKGDIAEGYSVSREKKESFPLTVTSAQKNPTAFYLCASEGRGNYEQYFGPGTRLTVT.

The chain joins TRBV7-9 to TRBJ1-1, with D uncertain. This CDR3 has 12 residues. Germline CDR1 SEHNR, CDR2 FQNEAQ (reference sequence). V dropped 0 bases and J dropped 7 bases, with 6 bases sitting between them. The CDR3 loop is CASSLAPVEAFF. CDR3 nucleotide sequence: TGTGCCAGCAGCTTAGCCCCAGTTGAAGCTTTCTTT.

The chain carries TRBV7-9 and TRBJ1-1, with a weak D call TRBD1 (6 bases). The CDR3 has 16 residues. Germline loops: CDR1 SEHNR, CDR2 FQNEAQ (reference sequence). The germline V and J ends were trimmed by 3 bases and 6 bases, with 20 bases remaining between them. The CDR3 DNA sequence: TGTGCCAGCAGCTTTTTAACCGGAGTACAGGGTTCTGAAGCTTTCTTT. Amino acid sequence: CASSFLTGVQGSEAFF.

The V gene is TRBV5-6, the J gene TRBJ2-4; 7 bases align to TRBD2. Germline V gene data show CDR1 as SGHDT and CDR2 as YYEEEE. The CDR3 totals 13 residues. After removal of 4 bases from V and 4 bases from J, the junction contained 2 bases not matched to a gene. The CDR3 sequence: CASSPGGKNIQYF. CDR3 nucleotides: TGTGCCAGCAGCCCCGGGGGGAAAAACATTCAGTACTTC.

The rearrangement joins TRBV13 to TRBJ2-5, with TRBD2 identical over 7 bases. The CDR3 length is 16 residues. V lost 2 bases and J lost 1; bases outside the gene matches: 7. Germline assignment: CDR1 PRHDT and CDR2 FYEKMQ (reference sequence). The CDR3, as DNA: TGTGCCAGCAGCTTAATCCGGGGGGACCCCCAAGAGACCCAGTACTTC. It specifies CASSLIRGDPQETQYF. Full variable domain (missing parts from reference TRBV13 and TRBJ2-5): AAGVIQSPRHLIKEKRETATLKCYPIPRHDTVYWYQQGPGQDPQFLISFYEKMQSDKGSIPDRFSAQQFSDYHSELNMSSLELGDSALYFCASSLIRGDPQETQYFGPGTRLLVL.

The chain is built from TRBV25-1 and TRBJ2-5, with D perhaps TRBD2 (6 bases). The CDR3 totals 12 residues. Deletions cut 10 bases from V and 5 bases from J, with 14 bases between. CDR1 and CDR2 (germline): MGHDK, SYGVNS. CDR3 bases: TGTGCCACCATAGCGGCGGGCGAGACCCAGTACTTC. Its translation is CATIAAGETQYF.